Each of the 4 T cell receptor beta chains below was sequenced from the same sample in a study of T cells in Graves' hyperthyroidism and ophthalmopathy. Template material for amplifying TCR beta CDR3 regions consisted of RNA transcripts. HTBI primers were used for first-round RT-PCR of the TCR CDR3. TCRdb re-derived calls from the multiplex PCR reads in MiXCR, one entry per CDR3 protein. The sample holds about 270,000 distinct CDR3 sequences, about 16% seen once. The source material was blood. These receptors were obtained from a woman in her fifties or sixties with Graves' hyperthyroidism that later progressed to Graves' ophthalmopathy.

As regards this clonotype: The DNA is omitted, as the CDR3 cannot be located on it reliably, and the CDR3 follows TCRdb's listing. This chain joins TRBV20-1 and TRBJ2-3. A total of 13 residues make up the CDR3, ends included. The V gene's germline CDR1 is DFQATT and CDR2 SNEGSKA (reference sequence). CDR3 protein: CSTSDVGTDTQYF.

This clonotype was detected ten times or more. This sequence joins TRBV28 and TRBJ2-3, with 8 bases identical to TRBD1. The CDR3 has 17 amino acids. Germline CDR1 MDHEN, CDR2 SYDVKM. Trimming at V came to 7 bases and at J to 3 bases, leaving 15 bases not matched to a gene. DNA of the CDR3: TGTGCCAGCACCTTCCTTGGACAGGGTAGGAGAACAGATACGCAGTATTTT. Translating gives CASTFLGQGRRTDTQYF.

The chain couples TRBV5-6 to TRBJ1-5; possible D gene TRBD1, 6 bases. Per germline, CDR1 SGHDT and CDR2 YYEEEE. The CDR3 loop spans 15 amino acids. Trimming removed 2 bases at V and 5 bases at J, with 14 bases between. The CDR3 nucleotides read TGTGCCAGCAGCTTCCGGGGGGCAGGTGATCAGCCCCAGCATTTT. Its protein is CASSFRGAGDQPQHF.

This clonotype appeared many times. The CDR3 nucleotides read TGTGCCAGCTCACCTCCCGCAGGGATACAAGAGACCCAGTACTTC. It yields the protein CASSPPAGIQETQYF. V usage is TRBV18 and J usage is TRBJ2-5; D is possibly TRBD1 (5 bases). Between the trimmed V and J ends, which lost 3 bases and 2 bases, there was a span of 13 bases. The germline CDR1 and CDR2 sequences are KGHSH and LQKENI. The CDR3 is 15 amino acids. The variable domain in full, with the rest retrieved from reference TRBV18 and TRBJ2-5, is NAGVMQNPRHLVRRRGQEARLRCSPMKGHSHVYWYRQLPEEGLKFMVYLQKENIIDESGMPKERFSAEFPKEGPSILRIQQVVRGDSAAYFCASSPPAGIQETQYFGPGTRLLVL.